This TCR beta chain was profiled in a study of blood T cells in healthy people across ages. Alongside a J-beta primer mix, a sample-barcoded 5' primer served in a second PCR lasting about 7 to 11 cycles. TCRdb recomputed calls from the 5' RACE reads with MiXCR, one row per CDR3 protein. The repertoire includes about 780,000 distinct CDR3 sequences, roughly 25% of them detected once, and 2.5% to 3.5% sits in the top ten. This clonotype has just a few counts. The germline CDR1 and CDR2 sequences are SGHVS and FNYEAQ. V lost 3 bases to trimming and J lost 5 bases; unmatched junction nucleotides: 12. The CDR3 has 16 amino acids. The data were also submitted as part of a second study, on T cells of mothers and their children. As that study records: Extracted RNA, in its entirety, went into cDNA synthesis at roughly 1.4 ug per 15 ul. Detection of persistent microchimeric T cell clones did not occur.

The sample consisted of blood. The chain recombines TRBV7-6 with TRBJ2-7; 8 bases align to TRBD1. The receptor comes from a boy aged 10-17 years in good health. For the CDR3, the DNA is TGTGCCAGCAGCTTCGAAGTCGGACAGGGTAAGAACGAGCAGTACTTC. Amino acids: CASSFEVGQGKNEQYF.